This T cell receptor beta chain was recorded in a study of tumor and adjacent non-tumor tissue in lung cancer. General observations from the study: Normal lung showed higher cumulative top 100 clone frequency than tumor.

The template was RNA from unsorted bulk tissue. As for this clonotype: Its specificity is unknown. A junction end diverges from the germline sequence, so it may reflect a read error.

The germline gives CDR1 MNHNS, CDR2 SASEGT. The CDR3 consists of 15 residues. A modified ARM-PCR protocol with three rounds of nested PCR amplified TCRbeta. MiXCR, run by TCRdb on the multiplex PCR reads, gives a single entry per CDR3 protein. Among around 200,000 distinct CDR3 sequences, over 55% were seen once, and the ten largest hold about 25%. Material for sequencing was lung tumor tissue. V and J are TRBV6-1 and TRBJ2-4; tentatively, D is TRBD2 (5 bases). The TCR was taken from a man aged 60-69 years with non-small cell lung cancer. DNA of the CDR3: TGTGCCAGCAGTGAAGGAGGGTACAGTCGGTACATTCAATACTTC. Protein sequence: CASSEGGYSRYIQYF.